Shown below are 23 T cell receptor beta chains from a single sample sequenced in a study of graft-versus-host responses after intestinal transplantation. The assay was immunoSEQ multiplex PCR, and TCRdb's table has in-frame clones only and misses some. The sample shows 84,000 or so clones, roughly four fifths of them seen only once. The antigens of these receptors remain unknown. The material was unstimulated CD4+ T cells sorted from spleen or lymph node cells, obtained before intestinal transplant. Every receptor here comes from a human donor who received an intestinal transplant.

The chain is built from TRBV29-1 and TRBJ1-1, with D tentatively TRBD1 (6 bases). V lost 7 bases and J lost 6, with 12 bases in between. The CDR3 has 11 residues. Per germline, CDR1 SQVTM and CDR2 ANQGSEA. The CDR3 bases are TGCAGCGGAAAACAGGGACCTGAAGCTTTCTTT. The encoded protein is CSGKQGPEAFF.

The CDR3 loop is CASSLRDRGRGYTF. CDR3 nucleotides: TGTGCCAGCAGTTTAAGGGACAGGGGGCGAGGCTACACCTTC. The chain uses TRBV28 and TRBJ1-2; 12 bases are a match to TRBD1. The germline V gene has CDR1 MDHEN and CDR2 SYDVKM. The CDR3 has 14 amino acids. J was trimmed by 8 bases and V by 2 bases; bases with no gene match: 3.

The rearrangement joins TRBV10-3 to TRBJ1-2, with a possible D match to TRBD1 (5 bases). Per germline, CDR1 ENHRY and CDR2 SYGVKD. Trimming removed 8 bases from V and 4 bases from J, with 14 bases in between. The CDR3 totals 13 residues. The CDR3 DNA reads TGTGCCATCGGGCCAGGGTTAGGCTATGGCTACACCTTC. This sequence encodes CAIGPGLGYGYTF.

This clone was observed once. The gene calls are TRBV11-1 and TRBJ2-7, with a tentative D call TRBD2 (6 bases). Germline lookup yields CDR1 SGHAT and CDR2 FQDESV (reference sequence). The germline V and J ends were trimmed by 6 bases and 6 bases, with 18 bases remaining between them. The CDR3 extends over 14 amino acids. CDR3 protein: CASSRGGSIFEQYF. The CDR3 bases are TGTGCCAGCAGTCGTGGGGGGTCTATCTTCGAGCAGTACTTC.

This clone was seen a handful of times. The gene calls are TRBV10-1 and TRBJ2-5, with D perhaps TRBD2 (6 bases). Trimming took 0 bases from V and 5 from J, leaving 13 bases between them. The germline gives CDR1 WNHNN, CDR2 SYGVQD (reference sequence). The CDR3 contains 15 residues. For the CDR3, the DNA is TGCGCCAGCAGTGAGTCGAGGAGTGGGGGGGAGACCCAGTACTTC. Translation gives CASSESRSGGETQYF.

This chain joins TRBV19 and TRBJ2-3; the match to TRBD2 covers 8 bases. V gave up 4 bases and J gave up 5 bases; unmatched junction bases: 5. Germline loops: CDR1 LNHDA, CDR2 SQIVND (reference sequence). This CDR3 is built from 14 residues. Written as DNA, the CDR3 is TGTGCCAGTAGTAATAGCGGGGATGAAGATACGCAGTATTTT. It yields the protein CASSNSGDEDTQYF.

The V gene is TRBV5-1, the J gene TRBJ2-3; 13 positions match TRBD2. The J segment lost 6 bases and the V segment lost 5 bases, leaving 9 bases of the junction unmatched. Germline V gene sequence: CDR1 SGHRS, CDR2 YFSETQ. There are 16 residues in the CDR3. CDR3 coding DNA: TGCGCCAGCAGGGAGTCGGGACTAGCGGGATCTGATACGCAGTATTTT. It encodes CASRESGLAGSDTQYF.

This chain links TRBV28 with TRBJ1-5, with 7 bases lining up with TRBD1. The CDR3 covers 12 residues. V lost 5 bases, J lost 9 bases, and 4 bases stayed unmatched. Germline lookup yields CDR1 MDHEN and CDR2 SYDVKM. Written as DNA, the CDR3 is TGTGCCAGCAGTCCGCGGACAGGGCCCCAGCATTTT. Its translation: CASSPRTGPQHF.

The J gene is TRBJ2-3, the V gene TRBV27; D possibly corresponds to TRBD1 (5 bases). In germline, CDR1 is MNHEY, CDR2 SMNVEV (reference sequence). V was trimmed by 2 bases and J by 0 bases, leaving 15 bases between them. CDR3 size: 17 residues. The DNA of the CDR3 is TGTGCCAGCAGTTTACCCCTCCAGGGCACTAGCACAGATACGCAGTATTTT. It codes for CASSLPLQGTSTDTQYF.

Here the CDR3 reads CASSPRTGVDIQYF. The CDR3 nucleotides read TGTGCCAGCAGTCCACGGACAGGGGTGGACATTCAGTACTTC. The chain joins TRBV28 to TRBJ2-4; 9 positions agree with TRBD1. Germline CDR1 MDHEN, CDR2 SYDVKM. The trim removed 5 bases at V and 8 bases at J, leaving 7 bases unmatched. The CDR3 covers 14 residues.

The CDR3 sequence: CAISILAGDYNEQFF. Written as DNA, the CDR3 is TGTGCCATCAGCATACTAGCGGGCGACTACAATGAGCAGTTCTTC. The chain couples TRBV10-3 to TRBJ2-1; TRBD2 matches at 9 bases. This CDR3 contains 15 residues. V shed 6 bases and J 3 bases; nucleotides not matched to a gene: 6. Germline CDR1 reads ENHRY; CDR2 reads SYGVKD.

The rearrangement uses TRBV2 and TRBJ1-3; maybe TRBD1 (5 bases). Germline loops: CDR1 SNHLY, CDR2 FYNNEI. The V end was cut by 7 bases, the J end by 10 bases, with 14 bases between. The CDR3 is made up of 12 amino acids. The CDR3 sequence: CASNVAGGTIYF. CDR3 DNA sequence: TGTGCCAGCAACGTCGCGGGGGGGACCATATATTTT.

The chain joins TRBV5-1 to TRBJ2-7; D may be TRBD2 (7 bases). Germline-derived CDR1 and CDR2 are SGHRS and YFSETQ. Trimming stripped 0 bases from V and 3 bases from J, with 10 bases between. The CDR3 has 14 residues. The CDR3 loop reads CASSLVRGGYEQYF. CDR3 in DNA: TGCGCCAGCAGCTTGGTTAGGGGGGGCTACGAGCAGTACTTC.

This clone was picked up a small number of times. The J gene is TRBJ2-7, the V gene TRBV20-1; D remains ambiguous. The V gene's germline CDR1 is DFQATT and CDR2 SNEGSKA (reference sequence). This CDR3 has 11 amino acids. V was pared by 5 bases and J by 5 bases, with 10 bases between. CDR3 sequence: CSAPNADEQYF. CDR3 nucleotides: TGCAGTGCTCCCAACGCGGACGAGCAGTACTTC.

This clone has only a few counts. The rearrangement uses TRBV7-6 and TRBJ2-2, with no clear D. The CDR3 has 13 residues. Per germline, CDR1 SGHVS and CDR2 FNYEAQ. The V and J ends lost 1 base and 5 bases respectively, with 5 bases between them. Here the CDR3 reads CASSLDHTGELFF. The DNA of the CDR3 is TGTGCCAGCAGCTTAGATCATACCGGGGAGCTGTTTTTT.

The chain uses TRBV7-2 and TRBJ1-2; 8 bases map to TRBD1. From germline, CDR1 is SGHTA and CDR2 FQGNSA. V shed 5 bases and J 7 bases; nucleotides not matched to a gene: 9. This CDR3 is built from 14 residues. DNA of the CDR3: TGTGCCAGCAGCCGGACAGGGCCCGACGTTGGCTACACCTTC. Amino acids: CASSRTGPDVGYTF.

The chain recombines TRBV6-6 with TRBJ2-7, with 10 nucleotides matching TRBD2. The CDR3 has 12 amino acids. V was clipped by 9 bases and J by 3 bases; unmatched bases: 2. Germline assignment: CDR1 MNHNY and CDR2 SVGAGI (reference sequence). The CDR3 is CASSSGSYEQYF. CDR3 sequence (DNA): TGTGCCAGTTCTAGCGGGAGCTACGAGCAGTACTTC.

Remarks on this clone: Other DNA sequences within the sample encode an identical CDR3. The chain employs TRBV28 and TRBJ2-3; 10 bases are a match to TRBD1. The germline gives CDR1 MDHEN, CDR2 SYDVKM. Losses at the gene ends were 3 bases for V and 4 bases for J; bases not matched to a gene: 1. CDR3 length: 14 residues. CDR3 amino acids: CASSLGQGPDTQYF. As DNA, the CDR3 is TGTGCCAGCAGTTTGGGACAGGGGCCAGATACGCAGTATTTT.

The rearrangement uses TRBV5-8 and TRBJ2-1; the match to TRBD2 covers 10 bases. CDR1 is SGHTS, CDR2 YDEGEE, per germline. This CDR3 is built from 15 residues. J lost 4 bases, V lost 4 bases, and 5 bases had no gene match. CDR3 region: CASSAGTSVYNEQFF. The CDR3 DNA reads TGTGCCAGCAGCGCCGGGACTAGCGTATACAATGAGCAGTTCTTC. Supplemented by reference TRBV5-8 and TRBJ2-1, the full variable domain reads EAGVTQSPTHLIKTRGQQATLRCSPISGHTSVYWYQQALGLGLQFLLWYDEGEERNRGNFPPRFSGRQFPNYSSELNVNALELEDSALYLCASSAGTSVYNEQFFGPGTRLTVL.

The chain uses TRBV7-8 and TRBJ2-7; D may be TRBD1 (6 bases). V gave up 5 bases and J gave up 7 bases, with 18 bases separating them. Germline loops: CDR1 SGHVS, CDR2 FQNEAQ. This CDR3 contains 14 residues. The chain's CDR3 is CASSPSALQGEQYF. The CDR3 coding sequence is TGTGCCAGCAGCCCTTCGGCATTGCAGGGGGAGCAGTACTTC. The entire variable domain, with the rest obtained from reference TRBV7-8 and TRBJ2-7, is as follows: GAGVSQSPRYKVAKRGQDVALRCDPISGHVSLFWYQQALGQGPEFLTYFQNEAQLDKSGLPSDRFFAERPEGSVSTLKIQRTQQEDSAVYLCASSPSALQGEQYFGPGTRLTVT.

This chain's CDR3 is CASSIHRGKQYF. CDR3 nucleotides: TGTGCCAGCAGCATCCACAGGGGGAAGCAGTACTTC. The genes are TRBV7-2 and TRBJ2-7; 8 nucleotides line up with TRBD1. After removal of 5 bases from V and 8 bases from J, the junction contained 5 bases not matched to a gene. From germline, CDR1 is SGHTA and CDR2 FQGNSA. The CDR3 spans 12 residues.

The V gene is TRBV11-2, the J gene TRBJ2-5, with TRBD1 as a possible D gene (5 bases). The CDR3 runs to 14 residues. CDR1 and CDR2 from the germline V gene are SGHAT and FQNNGV. With 1 base removed from V and 6 bases from J, the gap between germline ends came to 12 bases. CDR3 loop: CASSLGLLGQTQYF. Written as DNA, the CDR3 is TGTGCCAGCAGCTTAGGGCTCCTGGGGCAGACCCAGTACTTC. Together with reference TRBV11-2 and TRBJ2-5, the CDR3 gives the full variable domain: EAGVAQSPRYKIIEKRQSVAFWCNPISGHATLYWYQQILGQGPKLLIQFQNNGVVDDSQLPKDRFSAERLKGVDSTLKIQPAKLEDSAVYLCASSLGLLGQTQYFGPGTRLLVL.

This chain connects TRBV6-6 to TRBJ1-4, with TRBD1 matching over 10 bases. Germline V gene lookup returns CDR1 MNHNY and CDR2 SVGAGI (reference sequence). The CDR3 consists of 14 residues. The ends lost 6 bases at V and 5 bases at J; junction bases unmatched: 3. CDR3 amino acids: CASRATGGNEKLFF. In nucleotides, the CDR3 is TGTGCCAGCAGAGCGACAGGGGGCAATGAAAAACTGTTTTTT.